Following are 30 T cell receptor beta chains from one sample sequenced in a study of STAT5B mutations in CD4+ large granular lymphocyte leukemia. Profiled with immunoSEQ multiplex PCR; TCRdb holds only in-frame clones, not every one. The table has tens of thousands of clones, approximately 86% seen once. Sequenced sample: CD4+ T cells from blood buffy coats. These receptors were taken from a human donor in good health.

Here the CDR3 reads CASSPPSGQGPYEQYF. The CDR3 nucleotides read TGTGCCAGCAGCCCCCCGTCAGGACAGGGCCCCTACGAGCAGTACTTC. The rearrangement links TRBV5-4 to TRBJ2-7; 8 nucleotides match TRBD1. Germline V gene sequence: CDR1 SGHNT, CDR2 YYREEE (reference sequence). The CDR3 has 16 residues. Unmatched junction bases numbered 11, after V lost 4 bases and J lost 2 bases.

V and J are TRBV19 and TRBJ1-2; D gene unclear. The CDR3 has 13 residues. V lost 4 bases, J lost 8 bases, and 14 bases lay in between. Germline V gives CDR1 LNHDA, CDR2 SQIVND (reference sequence). CDR3 sequence reads: CASSRASRWGYTF. The CDR3 DNA reads as TGTGCCAGTAGTAGAGCCTCTCGGTGGGGCTACACCTTC. Looking up the rest from reference TRBV19 and TRBJ1-2 gives the full variable domain: DGGITQSPKYLFRKEGQNVTLSCEQNLNHDAMYWYRQDPGQGLRLIYYSQIVNDFQKGDIAEGYSVSREKKESFPLTVTSAQKNPTAFYLCASSRASRWGYTFGSGTRLTVV.

By frequency in the sample, this clone is large. This rearrangement joins TRBV11-2 to TRBJ2-3, with a tentative D call TRBD2 (5 bases). The CDR3 is 14 amino acids. The germline V gene encodes CDR1 SGHAT and CDR2 FQNNGV. Trimming left V 3 bases short and J 4 bases short, with 11 bases between. CDR3 nucleotides: TGTGCCAGCAGCTTGGGAGATCGGCCAGATACGCAGTATTTT. This encodes CASSLGDRPDTQYF.

The rearrangement uses TRBV15 and TRBJ1-5; D remains ambiguous. The germline gives CDR1 LNHNV, CDR2 YYDKDF (reference sequence). The CDR3 totals 16 residues. Trimming removed 3 bases at V and 1 base at J, with 13 bases between. The DNA of the CDR3 is TGTGCCACCAGCAGCAACCGGGCTAAAAGCAATCAGCCCCAGCATTTT. Residues: CATSSNRAKSNQPQHF.

This clone was seen a few times. This chain uses TRBV7-6 with TRBJ2-7, with D unclear. Trimming cost V 2 bases and J 0 bases, with 11 bases left between them. Looked up from germline, CDR1 is SGHVS and CDR2 is FNYEAQ. This CDR3 is built from 15 residues. CDR3 coding DNA: TGTGCCAGCAGCTTATTTCCAGGAGACTCCTACGAGCAGTACTTC. This codes for CASSLFPGDSYEQYF.

The V call is TRBV7-9, the J call TRBJ2-5; 14 bases are shared with TRBD2. This CDR3 contains 16 residues. Germline loops: CDR1 SEHNR, CDR2 FQNEAQ (reference sequence). The junction had 5 bases not matched to a gene; V was cut back by 4 bases and J by 4 bases. CDR3 region: CASSSGTSGSRETQYF. DNA for the CDR3: TGTGCCAGCAGCTCCGGGACTAGCGGGAGCAGAGAGACCCAGTACTTC.

The CDR3 coding sequence is TGTGCCTGTGCGCTTAGGATTGGGCCGAACACTGAAGCTTTCTTT. Protein sequence: CACALRIGPNTEAFF. This chain uses TRBV30 with TRBJ1-1; no clear D gene. The V and J ends lost 6 bases and 1 base respectively, with 18 bases between them. This CDR3 is built from 15 residues. In germline, CDR1 is GTSNPN, CDR2 SVGIG (reference sequence).

V gene TRBV5-1 combines with J gene TRBJ2-5, with D maybe TRBD2 (6 bases). V dropped 6 bases and J dropped 4 bases, with 16 bases sitting between them. The CDR3 runs to 14 residues. Per the germline V gene, CDR1 is SGHRS and CDR2 is YFSETQ. CDR3 nucleotides: TGCGCCAGCACCTGGGGGACTTCACTAGAGACCCAGTACTTC. This gives the protein CASTWGTSLETQYF.

J is TRBJ2-6 and V is TRBV6-6; TRBD1 is a possible D gene (5 bases). This CDR3 region has 16 residues. Germline CDR1 reads MNHNY; CDR2 reads SVGAGI (reference sequence). V was pared by 6 bases and J by 2 bases, with 14 bases between. CDR3 coding DNA: TGTGCCAGCAGGGACACGGCAGGTACTGGGGCCAACGTCCTGACTTTC. It yields the protein CASRDTAGTGANVLTF.

The sample holds one count of this clone. This chain links TRBV9 with TRBJ2-1, with 9 bases aligning to TRBD2. CDR1 is SGDLS, CDR2 YYNGEE, per germline. Unmatched junction bases numbered 4, after V lost 0 bases and J lost 6 bases. The CDR3 covers 15 residues. CDR3: CASSVDVRGGNEQFF. CDR3 DNA sequence: TGTGCCAGCAGCGTAGATGTGCGGGGGGGCAATGAGCAGTTCTTC. The full variable domain, with the rest looked up from reference TRBV9 and TRBJ2-1, is DSGVTQTPKHLITATGQRVTLRCSPRSGDLSVYWYQQSLDQGLQFLIQYYNGEERAKGNILERFSAQQFPDLHSELNLSSLELGDSALYFCASSVDVRGGNEQFFGPGTRLTVL.

V gene TRBV27 combines with J gene TRBJ2-7, with D perhaps matching TRBD1 (7 bases). V gave up 2 bases and J gave up 3 bases, with 11 bases separating them. Germline values: CDR1 MNHEY, CDR2 SMNVEV (reference sequence). The CDR3 covers 14 residues. CDR3 bases: TGTGCCAGCAGTTTACAGGGGGGCCGCTACGAGCAGTACTTC. Translating it yields CASSLQGGRYEQYF.

The genes are TRBV14 and TRBJ1-2, with no clear D. CDR1 is SGHDN and CDR2 is FVKESK in the germline V gene. The V and J ends lost 4 bases and 8 bases respectively, with 11 bases between them. The CDR3 extends over 12 amino acids. CDR3 nucleotides: TGTGCCAGCAGCCGATTGAATGGGGGCTACACCTTC. Its protein is CASSRLNGGYTF.

The J gene is TRBJ2-1, the V gene TRBV9; TRBD2 agrees at 9 bases. The V segment lost 0 bases and the J segment 6 bases; nucleotides outside the gene matches: 4. CDR1 is SGDLS, CDR2 YYNGEE, per germline. The CDR3 length is 15 residues. The CDR3 DNA follows: TGTGCCAGCAGCGTAGAGGGCGGGAGGGCCAATGAGCAGTTCTTC. It is translated as CASSVEGGRANEQFF. The full variable domain, its missing parts supplied by reference TRBV9 and TRBJ2-1, is DSGVTQTPKHLITATGQRVTLRCSPRSGDLSVYWYQQSLDQGLQFLIQYYNGEERAKGNILERFSAQQFPDLHSELNLSSLELGDSALYFCASSVEGGRANEQFFGPGTRLTVL.

J is TRBJ2-3 and V is TRBV5-1; TRBD1 aligns across 9 bases. In germline, CDR1 is SGHRS, CDR2 YFSETQ. Unmatched junction bases numbered 7, after V lost 9 bases and J lost 5 bases. The CDR3 length is 13 residues. The DNA for the CDR3 is TGCGCCACCAGACAGGGGGAGAAAGATACGCAGTATTTT. Translation: CATRQGEKDTQYF. Using reference TRBV5-1 and TRBJ2-3 for the parts outside the CDR3, the full variable domain is KAGVTQTPRYLIKTRGQQVTLSCSPISGHRSVSWYQQTPGQGLQFLFEYFSETQRNKGNFPGRFSGRQFSNSRSEMNVSTLELGDSALYLCATRQGEKDTQYFGPGTRLTVL.

The chain joins TRBV9 to TRBJ2-1; possibly TRBD2 for D (6 bases). Germline V gene data show CDR1 as SGDLS and CDR2 as YYNGEE. The CDR3 totals 13 residues. V lost 0 bases, J lost 6 bases, and 7 bases lay in between. The CDR3: CASSVAGVNEQFF. CDR3 DNA sequence: TGTGCCAGCAGCGTAGCGGGGGTCAATGAGCAGTTCTTC.

The J gene is TRBJ1-1, the V gene TRBV28; D remains ambiguous. The CDR3 is 13 residues long. Germline lookup yields CDR1 MDHEN and CDR2 SYDVKM. V dropped 5 bases and J dropped 2 bases, with 9 bases sitting between them. The CDR3 DNA sequence: TGTGCCAGCAGTCCTTGGATAAACACTGAAGCTTTCTTT. The encoded protein is CASSPWINTEAFF.

This chain links TRBV7-3 with TRBJ2-3, with D possibly matching TRBD1 (6 bases). CDR3 length equals 16 residues. The V gene lost 4 bases and the J gene lost 2 bases, with 16 bases spanning the gap. CDR1 SGHTA and CDR2 FQGTGA come from the germline V gene. The CDR3 region is CASSSRKDSNTDTQYF. CDR3 nucleotide sequence: TGTGCCAGCAGCTCCAGGAAGGACAGTAACACAGATACGCAGTATTTT. The variable domain in full, with the rest retrieved from reference TRBV7-3 and TRBJ2-3, is GAGVSQTPSNKVTEKGKYVELRCDPISGHTALYWYRQSLGQGPEFLIYFQGTGAADDSGLPNDRFFAVRPEGSVSTLKIQRTERGDSAVYLCASSSRKDSNTDTQYFGPGTRLTVL.

The DNA of the CDR3 is TGTGCCAGCGGACAACAGGGATCCGAAGCTTTCTTT. Translated, it gives CASGQQGSEAFF. The chain couples TRBV11-2 to TRBJ1-1; weak D call: TRBD1 (6 bases). Germline CDR1 and CDR2: SGHAT and FQNNGV. The CDR3 contains 12 residues. Trimming pared 8 bases from V and 8 bases from J, leaving 15 bases between.

The CDR3 DNA is TGTGCCAGCAGCTTAGCAGGGTACGGGGACACCGGGGAGCTGTTTTTT. This translates into CASSLAGYGDTGELFF. The J gene is TRBJ2-2, the V gene TRBV7-9; maybe TRBD2 (5 bases). Germline lookup yields CDR1 SEHNR and CDR2 FQNEAQ (reference sequence). V was clipped by 0 bases and J by 3 bases, with 11 bases between them. The CDR3 length is 16 residues.

The genes are TRBV6-1 and TRBJ2-1; 7 bases are shared with TRBD2. V was clipped by 2 bases and J by 1 base; unmatched bases: 5. CDR3 length: 16 amino acids. Germline-derived CDR1 and CDR2 are MNHNS and SASEGT. CDR3: CASSERAGASYNEQFF. CDR3 coding DNA: TGTGCCAGCAGTGAACGTGCGGGAGCGTCCTACAATGAGCAGTTCTTC.

The J gene is TRBJ2-3, the V gene TRBV18; perhaps TRBD2 as D (5 bases). The CDR3 loop spans 15 amino acids. Germline values: CDR1 KGHSH, CDR2 LQKENI. Trimming cost V 6 bases and J 1 base, with 14 bases left between them. CDR3 sequence: CASSVRESGTDTQYF. Written as DNA, the CDR3 is TGTGCCAGCTCTGTCCGGGAATCAGGCACAGATACGCAGTATTTT. The whole variable domain, filled in from reference TRBV18 and TRBJ2-3, reads NAGVMQNPRHLVRRRGQEARLRCSPMKGHSHVYWYRQLPEEGLKFMVYLQKENIIDESGMPKERFSAEFPKEGPSILRIQQVVRGDSAAYFCASSVRESGTDTQYFGPGTRLTVL.

This clone is a singleton in its sample. The J gene is TRBJ1-5, the V gene TRBV15; 8 bases are a match to TRBD1. The ends lost 0 bases at V and 2 bases at J; junction bases unmatched: 9. The CDR3 is 18 amino acids. Germline CDR1 is LNHNV and CDR2 is YYDKDF (reference sequence). For the CDR3, the DNA is TGTGCCACCAGCAGAGATATCAGACAGGGGCTTGGCAATCAGCCCCAGCATTTT. The encoded protein is CATSRDIRQGLGNQPQHF. Looking up the rest from reference TRBV15 and TRBJ1-5 gives the full variable domain: DAMVIQNPRYQVTQFGKPVTLSCSQTLNHNVMYWYQQKSSQAPKLLFHYYDKDFNNEADTPDNFQSRRPNTSFCFLDIRSPGLGDTAMYLCATSRDIRQGLGNQPQHFGDGTRLSIL.

The CDR3 region is CASSQKAGTETQYF. The CDR3 bases are TGTGCCAGCAGCCAAAAAGCGGGGACAGAGACCCAGTACTTC. This sequence joins TRBV6-5 and TRBJ2-5; 7 bases align to TRBD2. J was trimmed by 4 bases and V by 6 bases; bases with no gene match: 8. The CDR3 is 14 residues long. Germline CDR1 is MNHEY and CDR2 is SVGAGI.

This clone has only a few counts. J is TRBJ2-7 and V is TRBV14; unclear D gene. CDR3 size: 11 residues. The V gene lost 1 base and the J gene lost 9 bases, with 7 bases spanning the gap. From germline, CDR1 is SGHDN and CDR2 FVKESK. CDR3 in DNA: TGTGCCAGCAGCCAAGGGCCGCGGCAGTACTTC. Its protein is CASSQGPRQYF.

The chain recombines TRBV7-2 with TRBJ2-2; perhaps TRBD2 as D (5 bases). This CDR3 has 15 residues. Trimming removed 0 bases from V and 4 bases from J, with 9 bases in between. Germline loops: CDR1 SGHTA, CDR2 FQGNSA. The CDR3, as DNA: TGTGCCAGCAGCTTAGCGGGAGCTGGCACCGGGGAGCTGTTTTTT. Its translation: CASSLAGAGTGELFF.

Details on this clone: The sample has other DNA sequences that encode this CDR3 too. The CDR3: CASNLRTNTEAFF. The CDR3 DNA sequence: TGTGCCAGCAACTTACGTACGAACACTGAAGCTTTCTTT. J is TRBJ1-1 and V is TRBV6-1; D gene uncertain. V lost 7 bases to trimming and J lost 1 base, with 10 bases between them. Germline assignment: CDR1 MNHNS and CDR2 SASEGT. The CDR3 contains 13 residues.

The rearrangement links TRBV6-6 to TRBJ1-1; D gene unclear. CDR3 length: 14 residues. Germline V CDR1 and CDR2: MNHNY, SVGAGI (reference sequence). Between the trimmed V and J ends, which lost 2 bases and 1 base, there was a span of 8 bases. The CDR3 reads CASSYIGRNTEAFF. Written as DNA, the CDR3 is TGTGCCAGCAGTTACATCGGCAGGAACACTGAAGCTTTCTTT.

V gene TRBV5-8 combines with J gene TRBJ2-5; 7 positions agree with TRBD1. The better agreement between TRBJ2-7 and the DNA end casts doubt on the J call. The length of the CDR3 is 15 residues. In germline, CDR1 is SGHTS, CDR2 YDEGEE. The CDR3 is CASSTLRQGPYEQYF. In nucleotides, the CDR3 is TGTGCCAGCAGCACCCTGCGACAGGGCCCCTACGAGCAGTACTTC.

This clone showed up just a few times. The V gene is TRBV30, the J gene TRBJ2-7, with D perhaps given as TRBD1 or TRBD2 (5 bases each). Between the trimmed V and J ends, which lost 4 bases and 0 bases, there was a span of 7 bases. Per the germline V gene, CDR1 is GTSNPN and CDR2 is SVGIG (reference sequence). The CDR3 sequence is 12 residues long. The CDR3 bases are TGTGCCTGGACGAGGGGCTCCTACGAGCAGTACTTC. Translation gives CAWTRGSYEQYF.

The V call is TRBV5-1, the J call TRBJ2-5; D ambiguous. The CDR3 runs to 14 residues. Germline V gene data show CDR1 as SGHRS and CDR2 as YFSETQ. Trimming shortened V by 0 bases and J by 2 bases, and 8 bases separated the two germline ends. This CDR3 reads CASSLGSAQETQYF. The CDR3 coding sequence is TGCGCCAGCAGCTTGGGCTCAGCACAAGAGACCCAGTACTTC.